This paragraph reports one TCR beta chain. Its antigen is still unknown. Base-call qualities are not available, and no considerably larger clone is one nucleotide away. The trial excluded patients who had a history of autoimmune disease or were on systemic immunosuppression. In every dose cohort, peripheral blood was drawn for TCR sequencing at baseline, cycle 4 day 1, and cycle 7 day 1. Samples came from an open-label, multicenter, first-in-human phase I dose-escalation trial of ivuxolimab. Adults with locally advanced or metastatic melanoma, renal cell, hepatocellular, or head and neck squamous cell carcinoma were enrolled in the trial. Before TCR sequencing, CD4+ and CD8+ T cells were separately sorted from peripheral blood. This sample was taken from a study of OX40 agonist ivuxolimab in advanced cancers. Regarding the study in general: Ivuxolimab was a fully human IgG2 agonistic monoclonal antibody targeting the costimulatory receptor OX40 (CD134). Intravenous ivuxolimab was administered to patients every 2 weeks at six dose levels: 0.01, 0.1, 0.3, 1.5, 3 and 10 mg/kg. Of the approximately 50 dose-escalation patients, hepatocellular carcinoma was present in about 19, melanoma in approximately 15, renal cell carcinoma in 9 and head and neck cancer in 9. In the dose-escalation cohort, 65% to 90% of patients were male, and the mean age was approximately 55 years, with a range of about 23 to 85. Prior anti-PD-1, anti-PD-L1 or anti-CTLA-4 therapy was permitted, and approximately 40% of dose-escalation patients had received checkpoint inhibitors. Partial responses occurred in three dose-escalation patients: two with cutaneous melanoma and one with hepatocellular carcinoma. The point of sequencing TCRbeta in the periphery was to test whether ivuxolimab changed TCR sequence diversity and drove clonal T-cell expansion. The paper describes the monotherapy dose-escalation part (N = 52 patients) of the phase I trial of ivuxolimab.

The germline V gene encodes CDR1 SGHTA and CDR2 FQGTGA. V sheds 4 bases and J sheds 2 bases, leaving 7 bases between their ends. Including the terminal cysteine and phenylalanine, the CDR3 comprises 13 residues. CDR3 DNA only is kept here, 39 bases in frame from base 1. Paper-wide results and their limitations: The antigen specificity of the clonally expanded peripheral T cells was not determined. At doses of 0.1 to 3.0 mg/kg, clonal expansion of both CD4+ and CD8+ T cells in blood was seen between baseline and week 6. Low levels of normalized T-cell clonal expansion were also seen in some patients who did not respond. In partial responders in the 0.1-3.0 mg/kg groups, normalized peripheral clonal expansion was found to be among the lowest, especially among CD8+ T cells. After ivuxolimab, expanded clones were on average more numerous among CD8+ T cells than among CD4+ T cells.

Genomic DNA was extracted from sorted cells for sequencing of the TCRbeta CDR3 region. The immunoSEQ Assay was used for sequencing of TCRbeta CDR3 regions. TCRdb re-hosts the immuneACCESS table, in-frame sequences only. Its copies lack some clones; in the studies checked, an unresolved V gene accounts for under half of them, and the cause for the rest is not known. The sample data list some 150,000 clones, and under 95% of these were observed just once. More than 0.9% of the sample rests with the top ten. This TCR came from an adult with an advanced solid tumor such as melanoma, head and neck, liver or kidney cancer. The chain is assembled from TRBV7-3 and TRBJ2-3; TRBD2 is a weak D gene call, 6 bases matching. Sequenced material: CD4+ or CD8+ T cells sorted from blood, taken in a trial of the OX40 agonist ivuxolimab. The bases read TGTGCCAGCAGCTGGACTACCACAGATACGCAGTATTTT. Translated, it reads CASSWTTTDTQYF. The CDR3, completed at both ends by the reference TRBV7-3 and TRBJ2-3 genes, gives the full variable domain GAGVSQTPSNKVTEKGKYVELRCDPISGHTALYWYRQSLGQGPEFLIYFQGTGAADDSGLPNDRFFAVRPEGSVSTLKIQRTERGDSAVYLCASSWTTTDTQYFGPGTRLTVL.